This T cell receptor (beta chain) derives from a study of cytomegalovirus exposure and HLA in healthy donors (dated by TCRdb to about 2017). Concerning the study at large: In an earlier analysis of some 610 of the donors, approximately 300 Gb of sequence data and approximately 120 million unique TCR beta sequences from 180 million or so T cells were reported. Roughly 300 gigabases of sequencing data and tens of millions of unique TCR sequences were included in an early release covering several hundred HLA-typed donors. The genetic ancestry cluster associated with self-reported Caucasian donors included about four fifths of the roughly 400 genotyped donors. The study aimed to test whether cataloging public T cell receptors could reveal signatures of past pathogen exposure. The study used immunosequencing to profile the T cell repertoires of approximately 690 subjects and linked those repertoires to cytomegalovirus serostatus. A separate validation cohort of about 110 different subjects was used in addition to the approximately 670-subject first cohort. The study combined high-throughput TCR immunosequencing, statistical association of individual TCRs with disease status, and machine learning to predict cytomegalovirus infection status. In a later analysis, previously published TCR beta repertoires from fewer than 750 donors were re-analyzed and high-resolution HLA genotyping was added so that TCR occurrence patterns could be studied. In the later analysis, no new phenotypic data were used to find candidate immune exposures; instead, reliance was placed on TCR beta sequences and their occurrence across donors. In an earlier analysis of a few hundred of the donors, high-throughput TCR beta sequencing was used to judge whether each TCR beta V gene segment behaved as functional or pseudogenic. Donor age, sex, ethnicity and CMV serostatus were compiled alongside the repertoire data. A later genetic analysis took genome-wide SNP genotypes for about three fifths of the 666 donors and used that subset as a discovery cohort. Every discovery cohort repertoire had been produced on one sequencing platform. Both class I and class II loci were covered by HLA typing, at four-digit resolution. The number of donors typed differed by locus, with roughly 629-640 for A, B, C, DRB1 and DQB1, roughly 520 for DQA1, about 610 for DPA1, and some 440 for DPB1. Roughly 5 DR-DQ haplotypes were treated as single units for association and clustering because of strong linkage in the cohort. Among 350 to 400 genotyped donors of the cohort, an average of about 240,000 unique TCR beta nucleotide sequences were sequenced per donor, around 20% of them non-productive. The paper's findings and limits, for the study overall: For the cohort, immune exposure information was limited to CMV serostatus. In both the original and validation cohorts, the classifier was reported to diagnose cytomegalovirus status with high specificity and sensitivity. A further reported finding was that TCR beta sequences accurately predicted the HLA-A and HLA-B alleles for most subjects in the first cohort. A group of highly shared sequence variants was considered likely to be a technical artifact of the sequencing pipeline. Specific HLA alleles were associated with more than 15,000 TCR beta sequences at a false discovery rate of 0.05 in a later analysis. A few of the identified cytomegalovirus-associated TCR beta chains were confirmed in vitro to be specific for cytomegalovirus antigens. The earlier analysis of 450 to 700 of the donors excluded 15 to 20 rarely observed V segments, including chromosome 9 orphons, because counts were too low. In a later analysis, TCR association rates were found to vary across HLA loci, with the most associated TCRs seen for DRB1 alleles and the fewest for HLA-C alleles. Because some donors lacked HLA typing at each locus, the association tests relied only on the typed subset. Most TCR sequences were seen in very few donors, while some public TCRs were found in many individuals. According to a later analysis, parvovirus B19, influenza, CMV and Epstein-Barr virus appeared linked to several top co-occurrence clusters. According to a later genetic analysis, donors in an Asian-associated ancestry cluster had fewer N-insertions in productive TCRs than the approximately 650-donor mean. In an earlier analysis of about 540 of the donors, most TCR beta V segments were observed in productive rearrangements about 90% or about 30% of the time, broadly matching IMGT annotations. Linkage disequilibrium might explain the correlated functional status among segregating V segments, but an unknown experimental factor could not be ruled out. The 87-base-pair reads could not distinguish some IMGT-functional V segments, including TRBV6-2 and TRBV6-3, so those segments were excluded. Presence/absence analyses assumed roughly uniform sequencing depth across donors, an assumption that may not hold. Most CMV-associated TCR beta chains appeared to be HLA-restricted in a later analysis, and the HLA associations seemed to be driven largely by CMV exposure. In the study, around 150 TCR beta chains were listed as associated with cytomegalovirus. In a later genetic analysis, a missense DCLRE1C variant was associated with V-gene and J-gene trimming of TCR beta chains, and the association was replicated in an independent cohort. It was suggested by the authors that the approach could potentially be generalized to other disease states and immunological phenotypes. The cohort was sequenced for TCR beta chains only, and without alpha or paired-chain data the features that could be detected were limited. When HLA alleles, especially DR and DQ, strongly co-occurred, TCR associations were difficult to assign to individual alleles. Compared with equally common non-associated chains, HLA-associated TCR beta chains in a later analysis were more clonally expanded and had lower generation probabilities.

Concerning this clone: What this receptor recognizes is not known. Nothing much larger sits one base from this clone, and base qualities are not available.

The cohort was made up of 666 healthy bone marrow donors. At the time of sampling, every cohort member was nominally healthy, though immune exposures that went unrecorded were likely present. The donor was CMV seronegative and belonged to the group of 380 or so seronegative cohort members. Every donor gave a peripheral blood sample, and the peripheral blood mononuclear cells from that sample were used for TCR beta sequencing. The Qiagen DNeasy Blood Extraction Kit was used to extract genomic DNA from the blood cell samples. Libraries were constructed by the immunoSEQ multiplex PCR assay. A mixture of 60 forward primers for TCR Vbeta segments and 13 reverse primers for TCR Jbeta segments was used in the multiplex PCR. A multiplex PCR assay on genomic DNA amplified the CDR3 region of rearranged TCR beta genes. The amplified TCR beta libraries were sequenced on the Illumina HiSeq System as 87-base-pair reads. The authors processed their data as follows. A later analysis counted tens of millions of unique TCR beta chains across the 666 repertoires, and about 10 million of these chains were shared by at least two donors. A nearest-neighbor algorithm error-corrected the raw reads and collapsed the reads into unique sequences, merging closely related sequences to remove PCR and sequencing errors. Alignment of CDR3 sequences to IMGT reference sequences was used to assign V, D and J gene segments. Each retained sequence needed at least a six-nucleotide match to both a V gene segment and a J gene segment. Rearrangements were called productive when the CDR3 lacked stop codons and stayed in frame with V and J; all others were non-productive. Following IMGT convention, CDR3 was defined as the stretch from the second conserved V-encoded cysteine to the conserved J-encoded phenylalanine. The earlier analysis of fewer than 750 of the donors excluded sequences that lacked an unambiguous match to a single V gene segment. An earlier analysis of 587 of the donors classified V segments as functional when productive rearrangements were above 56.7% and as segregating when the standard deviation between donors was above 5%. A statistical classification framework was built for diagnosing cytomegalovirus status from the catalog of TCR beta chain sequences. V and J gene assignment, in a later analysis, came from comparing TCR nucleotide sequences with IMGT/GENE-DB human TR gene sequences. A later analysis assigned CDR3 sequences and most-parsimonious VDJ recombination scenarios with the TCRdist pipeline. A later analysis defined each TCR beta chain by its CDR3 amino acid sequence plus V-gene family, and excluded reads lacking a unique V-gene family. To address suspected cross-contamination and a sequencing artifact, a later analysis removed roughly 580 highly shared, low-generation-probability nucleotide sequences. For each public chain, a later analysis derived a clonal expansion index from normalized ranks of inferred template counts within each repertoire. In a later analysis, generation probabilities were computed with a VDJ recombination model fitted to out-of-frame rearrangements, and the resulting probabilities were checked against IGoR. In a later analysis, hypergeometric tests were used to score TCR-TCR, TCR-HLA and TCR-CMV co-occurrence, with a repertoire-size bias correction applied to TCR pairs. To estimate false discovery rates, a later analysis permuted the HLA or CMV assignments 20 times. A later analysis grouped co-occurring TCRs with DBSCAN, adding TCRdist sequence similarity when clustering within HLA-allele-positive subsets. Repertoires with fewer than 30,000 or more than 120,000 public chains were left out of co-occurrence clustering, as were five repertoires with anomalous nucleotide sharing. As stored in TCRdb, this immuneACCESS dataset retains in-frame rearrangements with V and J assigned. A fraction of the clones does not appear; measured against another copy, unresolved V genes explain less than half of the discrepancy, and the remainder lacks a known reason. The V and J calls and clone size were taken over from that table, and D and trimming were inferred from the DNA. The sample yields about 180,000 clones; about 80% were counted once. The top ten hold about 1.3% of the sample.

Trimming costs V 5 bases and J 2 bases, and their ends lie 14 bases apart. The CDR3 runs 15 amino acids, cysteine and phenylalanine included. Only the CDR3 DNA is retained, 45 bases long and in frame from the first base. The germline V gene encodes CDR1 SEHNR and CDR2 FQNEAQ (reference sequence). This receptor chain uses TRBV7-9 and TRBJ2-3; TRBD1 is a weak D gene call, 5 bases matching. The clonotype was recovered from a man between 25 and 39 years old in good health and CMV-seronegative. Sequencing used PBMCs. The DNA sequence reads TGTGCCAGCAGCCCCCAGACAGCGCTCACAGATACGCAGTATTTT. It translates to CASSPQTALTDTQYF.